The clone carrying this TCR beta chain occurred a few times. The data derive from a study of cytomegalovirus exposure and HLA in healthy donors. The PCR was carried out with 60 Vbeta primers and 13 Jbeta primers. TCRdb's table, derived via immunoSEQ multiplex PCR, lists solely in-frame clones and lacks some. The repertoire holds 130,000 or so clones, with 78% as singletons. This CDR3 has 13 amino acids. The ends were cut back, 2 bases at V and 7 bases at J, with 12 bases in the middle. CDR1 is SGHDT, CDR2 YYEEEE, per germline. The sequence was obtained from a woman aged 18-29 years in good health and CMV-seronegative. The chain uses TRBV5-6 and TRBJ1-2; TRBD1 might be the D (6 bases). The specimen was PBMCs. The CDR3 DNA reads TGTGCCAGCAGCTTCGCAGGGGTTGGTGGCTACACCTTC. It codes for CASSFAGVGGYTF.